A single sample gave rise to the 16 T cell receptor beta chains below, sequenced in a study of Tregs in tolerant kidney transplant recipients. Generated by immunoSEQ multiplex PCR, the TCRdb table keeps only in-frame clones and is missing some. The table records 30,000 or so clones, 82% of them present only once. Antigens for these TCRs are unknown. Sequencing used Tregs from blood cultured with allogeneic cells. The receptors stem from a human donor in good health.

The genes are TRBV7-2 and TRBJ2-4; possibly TRBD1 for D (6 bases). V shed 3 bases and J shed 0 bases, with 12 bases lying between them. The CDR3 spans 16 residues. Germline V lookup: CDR1 SGHTA, CDR2 FQGNSA. The CDR3 loop reads CASSFGQSVAKNIQYF. The CDR3 nucleotides read TGTGCCAGCAGCTTCGGACAGTCCGTAGCCAAAAACATTCAGTACTTC.

This chain joins TRBV19 and TRBJ2-7; D remains unclear. The V end lost 3 bases, the J end lost 0 bases, and 9 bases lay between the germline ends. The CDR3 has 14 amino acids. Germline CDR1 and CDR2: LNHDA and SQIVND (reference sequence). CDR3 in DNA: TGTGCCAGTAGTATCGGTGGGGTCTCCTACGAGCAGTACTTC. Its translation: CASSIGGVSYEQYF.

The chain has TRBV5-5 and TRBJ2-3; 9 bases are shared with TRBD2. V lost 0 bases, J lost 4 bases, and 9 bases stayed unmatched. The CDR3 loop spans 17 amino acids. Germline-derived CDR1 and CDR2 are SGHKS and YYEKEE (reference sequence). In nucleotides, the CDR3 is TGTGCCAGCAGCTTGGCCGTGCTAGCGGGGTTTCCAGATACGCAGTATTTT. Translated: CASSLAVLAGFPDTQYF.

The J gene is TRBJ2-5, the V gene TRBV5-1; TRBD2 aligns across 8 bases. From germline, CDR1 is SGHRS and CDR2 YFSETQ. After removal of 5 bases from V and 7 bases from J, the junction contained 10 bases not matched to a gene. The CDR3 sequence is 14 residues long. CDR3 amino acids: CASRPESGGGTQYF. The CDR3 bases are TGCGCCAGCAGGCCGGAGAGCGGGGGCGGGACCCAGTACTTC.

Only one count was recorded for this clone. The chain is built from TRBV7-8 and TRBJ2-3, with 16 nucleotides matching TRBD2. This CDR3 region has 20 residues. The V segment lost 4 bases and the J segment 3 bases; nucleotides outside the gene matches: 13. CDR1 and CDR2 (germline): SGHVS, FQNEAQ. CDR3 sequence (DNA): TGTGCCAGCAGCTCTACCGGGACTAGCGGGAGGGCCTGGTGGACAGATACGCAGTATTTT. This codes for CASSSTGTSGRAWWTDTQYF.

The rearrangement links TRBV19 to TRBJ1-1; D gene uncertain. The germline V and J ends were trimmed by 5 bases and 4 bases, with 11 bases remaining between them. The germline gives CDR1 LNHDA, CDR2 SQIVND (reference sequence). The CDR3 totals 13 residues. CDR3 coding DNA: TGTGCCAGTAGTTCCCGTACGGGCACTGAAGCTTTCTTT. Encoded protein: CASSSRTGTEAFF.

J is TRBJ2-1 and V is TRBV20-1, with 8 bases fitting TRBD2. With 5 bases clipped from V and 10 bases from J, the junction kept 1 base outside the gene matches. The CDR3 has 10 amino acids. Germline V gene lookup returns CDR1 DFQATT and CDR2 SNEGSKA (reference sequence). The CDR3 region has the DNA TGCAGTGCTGTAGCGGGAGAGCAGTTCTTC. This gives the protein CSAVAGEQFF.

The chain is built from TRBV6-5 and TRBJ2-5; possible D gene TRBD2, 6 bases. This CDR3 has 13 residues. CDR1 and CDR2 (germline): MNHEY, SVGAGI. Trimming took off 6 bases at V and 14 bases at J, with 22 bases between the two ends. CDR3: CASRYDRWGGIYF. The CDR3 coding sequence is TGTGCCAGCAGATATGACCGGTGGGGAGGCATCTACTTC.

The chain is built from TRBV7-9 and TRBJ2-6; the D call may be TRBD1 or TRBD2 (6 bases each). The CDR3 covers 18 residues. CDR1 is SEHNR and CDR2 is FQNEAQ in the germline V gene (reference sequence). V lost 5 bases, J lost 0 bases, and 17 bases lay in between. CDR3 residues: CASSQQWGAPSGANVLTF. The CDR3 nucleotides are TGTGCCAGCAGCCAACAATGGGGGGCCCCCTCTGGGGCCAACGTCCTGACTTTC.

In this sample, this clone turned up once. The chain recombines TRBV5-4 with TRBJ2-3; D perhaps matches TRBD2 (7 bases). Germline-derived CDR1 and CDR2 are SGHNT and YYREEE (reference sequence). Deletions cut 1 base from V and 6 bases from J, with 24 bases between. The CDR3 loop spans 18 amino acids. The CDR3 is CASSLLREGVWARDTQYF. The CDR3 DNA is TGTGCCAGCAGCTTGCTGAGGGAGGGGGTTTGGGCCCGGGATACGCAGTATTTT.

The genes are TRBV11-2 and TRBJ2-1; TRBD2 aligns across 12 bases. Germline values: CDR1 SGHAT, CDR2 FQNNGV. V shed 5 bases and J 6 bases; nucleotides not matched to a gene: 5. This CDR3 comprises 15 residues. Here the CDR3 reads CASSAGLAGSNEQFF. The CDR3 DNA reads TGTGCCAGCAGCGCCGGACTAGCGGGATCCAATGAGCAGTTCTTC.

The chain recombines TRBV5-1 with TRBJ2-7, with D possibly being TRBD1 (7 bases). The CDR3 has 15 amino acids. Germline assignment: CDR1 SGHRS and CDR2 YFSETQ. V lost 0 bases to trimming and J lost 3 bases, with 13 bases between them. As DNA, the CDR3 is TGCGCCAGCAGCTTGGTAGCAGGGGGGAACTACGAGCAGTACTTC. The encoded protein is CASSLVAGGNYEQYF.

This chain joins TRBV27 and TRBJ2-3, with TRBD1 matching 10 bases. Germline CDR1 reads MNHEY; CDR2 reads SMNVEV (reference sequence). CDR3 length: 16 residues. V dropped 3 bases and J dropped 3; count of bases not matched to a gene: 6. CDR3 amino acids: CASSFGTGVWTDTQYF. CDR3 DNA sequence: TGTGCCAGCAGTTTCGGGACAGGGGTCTGGACAGATACGCAGTATTTT.

V gene TRBV18 combines with J gene TRBJ1-1; maybe TRBD1 (6 bases). Per the germline V gene, CDR1 is KGHSH and CDR2 is LQKENI. The V and J ends lost 4 bases and 5 bases respectively, with 11 bases between them. The CDR3 has 13 residues. CDR3 DNA: TGTGCCAGCTCACAAGGGCAGGGGACTGAAGCTTTCTTT. This sequence encodes CASSQGQGTEAFF.

The chain is built from TRBV4-2 and TRBJ2-7; 8 nucleotides match TRBD2. The CDR3 has 15 residues. Trimming at V came to 2 bases and at J to 3 bases, leaving 6 bases not matched to a gene. In germline, CDR1 is LGHNA, CDR2 YNFKEQ. In DNA form, the CDR3 reads TGTGCCAGCAGCCAATCCGGGACTAGTGGCTACGAGCAGTACTTC. Translating gives CASSQSGTSGYEQYF.

The rearrangement links TRBV30 to TRBJ1-5, with 8 nucleotides matching TRBD1. V lost 2 bases, J lost 5 bases, and 2 bases stayed unmatched. The CDR3 covers 13 residues. CDR1 is GTSNPN and CDR2 is SVGIG in the germline V gene (reference sequence). DNA for the CDR3: TGTGCCTGGAGTTCAGGGGGCGATCAGCCCCAGCATTTT. Amino acids: CAWSSGGDQPQHF.